The clone carrying this TCR beta chain was found a few times. What it binds is not known. Researchers built TCR beta libraries using quantitative 5'-RACE with molecular barcodes. MiXCR, applied by TCRdb to the 5' RACE reads, yields one record per CDR3 protein. Of some 340,000 distinct CDR3 sequences in the sample, roughly 15% were seen once. These data are taken from a study of CD8 T cells in ankylosing spondylitis. Overall study results and limits: CD8+ by phenotype, disease-linked clones were relatively rare in peripheral blood. Characteristic, it appeared, of ankylosing spondylitis blood was a TCR beta motif of fewer than 10 highly homologous variants. Disease-linked clones were reportedly significantly enriched in matched ankylosing spondylitis synovial fluid.

CDR3 length: 16 amino acids. V shed 1 base and J shed 5 bases, with 15 bases lying between them. Germline V lookup: CDR1 SGHRS, CDR2 YFSETQ. The sequenced sample consisted of blood, either unsorted or a sorted T cell fraction (not recorded which). The gene calls are TRBV5-1 and TRBJ1-4; D may be TRBD1 (6 bases). This receptor was obtained from a male donor with ankylosing spondylitis or in good health (not recorded which). The CDR3 spells CASSLSPTGANEKLFF. CDR3 nucleotide sequence: TGCGCCAGCAGCTTGTCCCCGACAGGAGCCAATGAAAAACTGTTTTTT.